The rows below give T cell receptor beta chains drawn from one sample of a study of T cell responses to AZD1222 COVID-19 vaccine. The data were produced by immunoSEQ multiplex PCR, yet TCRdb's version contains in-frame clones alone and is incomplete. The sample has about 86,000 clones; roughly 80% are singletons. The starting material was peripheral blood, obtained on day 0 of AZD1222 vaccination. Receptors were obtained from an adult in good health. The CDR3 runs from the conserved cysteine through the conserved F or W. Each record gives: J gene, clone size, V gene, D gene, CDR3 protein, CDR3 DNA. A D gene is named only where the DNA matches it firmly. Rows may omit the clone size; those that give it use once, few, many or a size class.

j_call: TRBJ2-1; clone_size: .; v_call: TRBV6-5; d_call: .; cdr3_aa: CASSGAFSSYNEQFF; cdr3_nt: TGTGCCAGCAGCGGAGCGTTTAGCTCCTACAATGAGCAGTTCTTC
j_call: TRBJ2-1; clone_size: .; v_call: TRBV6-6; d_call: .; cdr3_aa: CASSRKAGTQLYNEQFF; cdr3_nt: TGTGCCAGCAGTCGGAAAGCCGGGACACAACTGTACAATGAGCAGTTCTTC
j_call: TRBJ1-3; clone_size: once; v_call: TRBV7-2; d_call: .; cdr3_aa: CASSLGAHSGNTIYF; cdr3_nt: TGTGCCAGCAGCTTAGGAGCCCACTCTGGAAACACCATATATTTT
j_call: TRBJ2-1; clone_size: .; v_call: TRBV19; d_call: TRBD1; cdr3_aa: CASRGDRGVVNEQFF; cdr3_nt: TGTGCCAGTAGAGGGGACAGGGGAGTGGTGAATGAGCAGTTCTTC
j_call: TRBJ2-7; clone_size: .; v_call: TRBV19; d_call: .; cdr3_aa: CASSTILQGRQSSSYEQYF; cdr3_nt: TGTGCCAGTAGTACGATCCTCCAAGGCCGACAGTCTAGCTCCTACGAGCAGTACTTC
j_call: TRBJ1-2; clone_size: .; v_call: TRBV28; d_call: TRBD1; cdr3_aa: CASSPGQGVNYGYTF; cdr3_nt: TGTGCCAGCAGTCCGGGACAGGGGGTTAACTATGGCTACACCTTC
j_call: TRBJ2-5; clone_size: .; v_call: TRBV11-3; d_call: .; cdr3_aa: CASSSGVQETQYF; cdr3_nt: TGTGCCAGCAGCTCCGGGGTCCAAGAGACCCAGTACTTC
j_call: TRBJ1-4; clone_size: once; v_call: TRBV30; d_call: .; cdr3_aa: CAWSGTKGWEEKLFF; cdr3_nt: TGTGCCTGGAGTGGTACAAAGGGTTGGGAAGAAAAACTGTTTTTT
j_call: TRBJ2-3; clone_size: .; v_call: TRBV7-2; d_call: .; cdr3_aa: CASSPQGIPTDTQYF; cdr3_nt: TGTGCCAGCAGCCCCCAGGGTATTCCCACAGATACGCAGTATTTT
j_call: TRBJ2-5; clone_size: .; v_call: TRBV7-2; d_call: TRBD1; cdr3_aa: CASSSGQGGETQYF; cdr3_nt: TGTGCCAGCAGCTCAGGACAGGGAGGAGAGACCCAGTACTTC
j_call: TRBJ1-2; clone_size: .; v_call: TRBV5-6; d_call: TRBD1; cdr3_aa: CASSDQQGGYGYTF; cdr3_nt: TGTGCCAGCAGCGATCAACAGGGGGGGTATGGCTACACCTTC
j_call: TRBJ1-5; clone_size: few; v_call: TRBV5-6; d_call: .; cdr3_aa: CASSLGHNNQPQHF; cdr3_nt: TGTGCCAGCAGCTTAGGACACAATAATCAGCCCCAGCATTTT
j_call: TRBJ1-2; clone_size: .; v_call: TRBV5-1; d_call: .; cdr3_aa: CASSLGVTTDQNYGYTF; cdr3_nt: TGCGCCAGCAGCTTGGGTGTTACGACAGATCAGAACTATGGCTACACCTTC
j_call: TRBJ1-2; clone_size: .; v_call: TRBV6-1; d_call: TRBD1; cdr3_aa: CASSDTGQGEGYGYTF; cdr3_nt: TGTGCCAGCAGTGACACCGGACAGGGGGAAGGCTATGGCTACACCTTC
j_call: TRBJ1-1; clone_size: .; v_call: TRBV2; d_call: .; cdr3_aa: CASSGPYTEAFF; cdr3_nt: TGTGCCAGCAGTGGCCCCTACACTGAAGCTTTCTTT
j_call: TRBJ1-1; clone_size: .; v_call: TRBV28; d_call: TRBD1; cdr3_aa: CASNLGGTAWNTEAFF; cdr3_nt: TGTGCCAGCAACCTTGGAGGGACAGCATGGAACACTGAAGCTTTCTTT
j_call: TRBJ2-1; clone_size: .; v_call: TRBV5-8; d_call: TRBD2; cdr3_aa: CASTKGLADYNEQFF; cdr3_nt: TGTGCCAGCACAAAAGGACTAGCGGACTACAATGAGCAGTTCTTC
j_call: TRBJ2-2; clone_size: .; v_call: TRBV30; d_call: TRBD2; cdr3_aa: CVYNEVAGGLNTGELFF; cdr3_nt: TGTGTCTACAACGAGGTAGCGGGAGGGCTGAACACCGGGGAGCTGTTTTTT
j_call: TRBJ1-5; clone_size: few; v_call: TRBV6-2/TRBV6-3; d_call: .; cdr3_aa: CASSLQNTGNQPQHF; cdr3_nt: TGTGCCAGCAGCCTACAAAACACGGGCAATCAGCCCCAGCATTTT
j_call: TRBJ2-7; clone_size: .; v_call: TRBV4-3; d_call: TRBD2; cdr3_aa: CASSQDGGRAQYF; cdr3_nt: TGCGCCAGCAGCCAAGATGGGGGGAGGGCGCAGTACTTC
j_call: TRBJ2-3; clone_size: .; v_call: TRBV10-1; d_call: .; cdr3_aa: CASSELATDTQYF; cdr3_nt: TGCGCCAGCAGTGAGTTAGCGACAGATACGCAGTATTTT
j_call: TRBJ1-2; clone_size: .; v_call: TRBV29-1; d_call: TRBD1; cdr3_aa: CSAGQGRNYGYTF; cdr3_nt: TGCAGCGCGGGACAGGGGAGGAACTATGGCTACACCTTC
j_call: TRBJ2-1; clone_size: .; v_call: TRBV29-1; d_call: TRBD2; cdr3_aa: CSVDGGRALFNEQFF; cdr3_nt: TGCAGCGTTGACGGCGGGAGGGCCCTCTTCAATGAGCAGTTCTTC
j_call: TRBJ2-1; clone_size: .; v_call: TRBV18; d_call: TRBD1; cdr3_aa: CASSPSWDREYNEQFF; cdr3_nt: TGTGCCAGCTCACCGTCCTGGGACAGGGAGTACAATGAGCAGTTCTTC
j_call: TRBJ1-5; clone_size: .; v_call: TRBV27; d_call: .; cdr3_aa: CASSLNSGNQPQHF; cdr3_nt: TGTGCCAGCAGTTTAAACTCAGGTAATCAGCCCCAGCATTTT
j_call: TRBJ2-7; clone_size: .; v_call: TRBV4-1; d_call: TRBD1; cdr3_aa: CASSQDLQGAYEQYF; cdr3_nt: TGCGCCAGCAGCCAAGATCTACAGGGGGCATACGAGCAGTACTTC
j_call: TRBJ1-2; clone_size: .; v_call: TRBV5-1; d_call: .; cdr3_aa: CASSFDSEKGYTF; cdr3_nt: TGCGCCAGCAGCTTCGACAGTGAAAAAGGCTACACCTTC
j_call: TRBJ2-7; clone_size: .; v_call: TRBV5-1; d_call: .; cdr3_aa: CASSLEQSYEQYF; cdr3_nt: TGCGCCAGCAGCTTGGAACAGTCCTACGAGCAGTACTTC
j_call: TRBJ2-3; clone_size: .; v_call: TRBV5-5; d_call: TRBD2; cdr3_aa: CASSRAASGTLYAQYF; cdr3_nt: TGTGCCAGCAGCCGGGCGGCTAGCGGGACTCTCTACGCGCAGTATTTT
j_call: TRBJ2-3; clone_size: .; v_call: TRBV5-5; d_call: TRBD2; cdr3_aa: CASSTRDYTDTQYF; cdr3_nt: TGTGCCAGCAGCACCCGGGACTACACAGATACGCAGTATTTT